These 23 T cell receptor beta chains were all obtained from the same sample, sequenced in a study of vaccination effects on CD4 cells after COVID-19 (dated by TCRdb to 2022 to 2024). In the ViraFEST assay, PBMC were stimulated with viral peptide pools, and antigen-specific CD4+ T cell clonotypes were then identified by expansion using TCR sequencing. After around eleven days of culture, CD4+ T cells were isolated with the EasySep CD4+ T cell isolation kit. The absence of prior SARS-CoV-2 infection in healthy vaccine recipients was confirmed by negative nucleocapsid antibodies before and after vaccination. These receptors' targets are unknown. Libraries came from the immunoSEQ multiplex PCR assay. TCRdb took this table from immuneACCESS and kept in-frame rearrangements with V and J called. Such tables lack part of the clones; where checked against another copy, unresolved V genes explain under half of the gap, and the rest is unexplained. This sample holds tens of thousands of clones; approximately 69% were observed only once. The ten largest clonotypes hold 2.5% to 4% of the sample.

This specimen was CD4+ T cells from PBMCs cultured with SARS-CoV-2 spike peptides, taken before COVID-19 vaccination. The cell subset or site label, read with the paper, signifies: SARS-CoV-2 spike overlapping peptide pool stimulation. These receptors were collected from a human donor who received a COVID-19 vaccine.

This clone was seen only a few times. The CDR3 sequence is CASSPIGTSGNTIYF. The CDR3 DNA sequence: TGTGCCAGCAGCCCCATCGGGACCTCTGGAAACACCATATATTTT. The chain recombines TRBV11-2 with TRBJ1-3; D may be TRBD1 (5 bases). V lost 5 bases to trimming and J lost 0 bases, with 11 bases between them. The CDR3 is 15 residues long. Germline CDR1 SGHAT, CDR2 FQNNGV.

The chain employs TRBV5-4 and TRBJ2-4; 9 nucleotides align to TRBD2. The V and J ends lost 5 bases and 7 bases, in that order; junction bases with no gene match: 10. Germline assignment: CDR1 SGHNT and CDR2 YYREEE (reference sequence). The CDR3 has 15 residues. For the CDR3, the DNA is TGTGCCAGCAGGGCCGGGACTAGCATATTGAACATTCAGTACTTC. This encodes CASRAGTSILNIQYF.

This clone showed up just once. The genes are TRBV19 and TRBJ2-1, with D unclear. CDR3 length: 11 amino acids. CDR1 and CDR2 from the germline V gene are LNHDA and SQIVND (reference sequence). V lost 7 bases and J lost 8, with 9 bases in between. This chain's CDR3 is CASTQEYEQFF. Here the CDR3 DNA reads TGTGCCAGTACCCAGGAGTATGAGCAGTTCTTC. The whole variable domain, filled in from reference TRBV19 and TRBJ2-1, reads DGGITQSPKYLFRKEGQNVTLSCEQNLNHDAMYWYRQDPGQGLRLIYYSQIVNDFQKGDIAEGYSVSREKKESFPLTVTSAQKNPTAFYLCASTQEYEQFFGPGTRLTVL.

This clone turned up a few times. This chain links TRBV10-3 with TRBJ1-5; a weak D match, TRBD1 (6 bases). The CDR3 sequence is 16 residues long. Germline CDR1 and CDR2: ENHRY and SYGVKD. The V and J ends lost 0 bases and 3 bases respectively, with 12 bases between them. The CDR3 DNA follows: TGTGCCATCAGTGAGTCACAGGGTGGGAACAATCAGCCCCAGCATTTT. It codes for CAISESQGGNNQPQHF.

The chain uses TRBV29-1 and TRBJ1-5; D remains ambiguous. This CDR3 spans 11 amino acids. From germline, CDR1 is SQVTM and CDR2 ANQGSEA. V gave up 6 bases and J gave up 9 bases, with 12 bases separating them. CDR3 coding DNA: TGCAGCGTCCAAAAATGTCGGCCCCAGCATTTT. It codes for CSVQKCRPQHF.

The sample holds one count of this clone. V and J are TRBV30 and TRBJ2-2; the D call may be TRBD1 or TRBD2 (6 bases each). The CDR3 contains 15 residues. CDR1 is GTSNPN, CDR2 SVGIG, per germline (reference sequence). V was pared by 0 bases and J by 6 bases, with 14 bases between. The CDR3 nucleotides are TGTGCCTGGAGTGTAGGGGGGTCGGTGGCCGGGGAGCTGTTTTTT. Residues: CAWSVGGSVAGELFF.

This clone was detected a few times. An end of the junction differs from the germline gene, which may be a read error. The chain recombines TRBV29-1 with TRBJ2-7; perhaps TRBD1 as D (5 bases). CDR1 is SQVTM, CDR2 ANQGSEA, per germline. The CDR3 spans 10 residues. For the CDR3, the DNA is TGCAGCGTTGAGAACGGGCTCAGGGTCTTC. Protein: CSVENGLRVF.

This chain joins TRBV4-1 and TRBJ1-1; D is perhaps TRBD1 (6 bases). Germline V gene data show CDR1 as MGHRA and CDR2 as YSYEKL. This CDR3 contains 15 residues. Trimming took 5 bases from V and 6 from J, leaving 19 bases between them. CDR3 in amino acids: CASSSNQGRTAEAFF. The CDR3, as DNA: TGCGCCAGCAGCTCAAACCAGGGGAGGACGGCTGAAGCTTTCTTT.

This clone turned up a few times. The rearrangement uses TRBV3-1 (or the pseudogene TRBV3-2) and TRBJ2-2; D is perhaps TRBD1 (6 bases). The V gene's germline CDR1 is LGHDT and CDR2 YNNKEL (reference sequence). The CDR3 contains 14 residues. Trimming stripped 6 bases from V and 4 bases from J, with 12 bases between. The CDR3 here is CASRQGLSTGELFF. DNA for the CDR3: TGTGCCAGCAGACAGGGTTTGTCCACCGGGGAGCTGTTTTTT.

The rearrangement joins TRBV4-1 to TRBJ1-1, with 10 bases aligning to TRBD1. There are 16 residues in the CDR3. In germline, CDR1 is MGHRA, CDR2 YSYEKL. Unmatched junction bases numbered 7, after V lost 4 bases and J lost 2 bases. In DNA form, the CDR3 reads TGCGCCAGCAGCCCTCCGGACAGGGGGACCAACACTGAAGCTTTCTTT. It codes for CASSPPDRGTNTEAFF.

The genes are TRBV5-6 and TRBJ1-6; 9 bases match TRBD1. Germline lookup yields CDR1 SGHDT and CDR2 YYEEEE. Trimming at V came to 3 bases and at J to 3 bases, leaving 13 bases not matched to a gene. The CDR3 loop spans 19 amino acids. The CDR3 DNA reads as TGTGCCAGCAGCTCACCCCCGGGACAGGGATTGAACTATAATTCACCCCTCCACTTT. Translation: CASSSPPGQGLNYNSPLHF.

This sequence joins TRBV27 and TRBJ2-4; TRBD1 matches 9 bases. Germline V gene sequence: CDR1 MNHEY, CDR2 SMNVEV (reference sequence). The length of the CDR3 is 13 residues. The junction had 2 bases not matched to a gene; V was cut back by 8 bases and J by 3 bases. The CDR3 loop reads CASRDRDKNIQYF. The CDR3 DNA is TGTGCCAGCCGGGACAGGGACAAAAACATTCAGTACTTC.

In DNA, the CDR3 is TGCGCCAGCAGCTTGAGACAGGTGAACACCGGGGAGCTGTTTTTT. Amino acids: CASSLRQVNTGELFF. This chain connects TRBV5-1 to TRBJ2-2, with D perhaps TRBD1 (6 bases). Germline V gives CDR1 SGHRS, CDR2 YFSETQ. The CDR3 runs 15 residues. V lost 1 base and J lost 1, with 8 bases in between.

V is TRBV7-9 and J is TRBJ2-2; TRBD2 agrees at 10 bases. V shed 4 bases, J shed 7 bases, and the junction held 12 bases outside the gene matches. The CDR3 runs to 17 residues. Germline loops: CDR1 SEHNR, CDR2 FQNEAQ (reference sequence). CDR3 coding DNA: TGTGCCAGCAGCTCGAGCGGGGGGGCCTTTAACGGCGGGGAGCTGTTTTTT. Translated, it gives CASSSSGGAFNGGELFF.

Here the CDR3 reads CASSSRAWNTEAFF. CDR3 nucleotides: TGTGCCAGCAGCTCCAGGGCTTGGAACACTGAAGCTTTCTTT. This chain uses TRBV7-9 with TRBJ1-1, with D perhaps matching TRBD1 (5 bases). Trimming left V 4 bases short and J 1 base short, with 10 bases between. The CDR3 consists of 14 residues. Germline CDR1 reads SEHNR; CDR2 reads FQNEAQ (reference sequence).

V gene TRBV24-1 combines with J gene TRBJ2-3, with 11 bases that match TRBD1. Germline V CDR1 and CDR2: KGHDR, SFDVKD. The CDR3 runs 16 residues. The V and J ends lost 4 bases and 1 base, in that order; junction bases with no gene match: 3. In DNA, the CDR3 is TGTGCCACCAGTGACGGACAGGGGGCCGGCACAGATACGCAGTATTTT. This gives the protein CATSDGQGAGTDTQYF.

V usage is TRBV19 and J usage is TRBJ2-3; TRBD1 aligns across 10 bases. V trimming: 6 bases; J trimming: 0 bases; junction bases outside the gene matches: 3. The CDR3 is 15 residues long. Germline values: CDR1 LNHDA, CDR2 SQIVND (reference sequence). The CDR3 coding sequence is TGTGCCAGTAGGGACAGGGGGGCAAGCACAGATACGCAGTATTTT. Its translation is CASRDRGASTDTQYF.

The V gene is TRBV4-1, the J gene TRBJ1-1; 10 positions match TRBD1. Germline V lookup: CDR1 MGHRA, CDR2 YSYEKL. This CDR3 has 16 amino acids. J was trimmed by 10 bases and V by 1 base; bases with no gene match: 12. The CDR3 is CASSQGPGTGDQIAFF. The CDR3, as DNA: TGCGCCAGCAGCCAAGGGCCCGGGACAGGGGACCAAATAGCTTTCTTT.

This clone was picked up a small number of times. The chain carries TRBV11-2 and TRBJ1-2; D gene uncertain. The CDR3 has 11 residues. With 3 bases removed from V and 9 bases from J, the gap between germline ends came to 8 bases. Germline V gene data show CDR1 as SGHAT and CDR2 as FQNNGV. The chain's CDR3 is CASSFTASYTF. CDR3 sequence (DNA): TGTGCCAGCAGCTTTACGGCGAGCTACACCTTC.

In this sample, this clone turned up a few times. The genes are TRBV2 and TRBJ2-7; TRBD2 matches at 13 bases. Germline V gene data show CDR1 as SNHLY and CDR2 as FYNNEI. J gave up 7 bases and V 6 bases, and 9 bases lay outside the gene matches. CDR3 size: 15 residues. CDR3 DNA: TGTGCCAGCAGAGAACTAGCGGGAGGGCCTGGTGAGCAGTACTTC. Its translation is CASRELAGGPGEQYF.

The chain recombines TRBV7-9 with TRBJ1-4; D ambiguous. The CDR3 has 15 amino acids. In germline, CDR1 is SEHNR, CDR2 FQNEAQ (reference sequence). Trimming took off 5 bases at V and 6 bases at J, with 16 bases between the two ends. This chain's CDR3 is CASSPTYSRDEKLFF. CDR3 DNA sequence: TGTGCCAGCAGCCCCACATACAGTAGAGATGAAAAACTGTTTTTT.

As to this clone: Compared with germline, one end of the junction differs, possibly owing to a read error. The chain employs TRBV3-1 (or the pseudogene TRBV3-2) and TRBJ2-1; D unresolved. Germline CDR1 LGHDT, CDR2 YNNKEL (reference sequence). CDR3 size: 13 residues. The CDR3 DNA sequence: TGTGCCAGCAGCCAAACCCTGGGTAGCATCCGGGTCTTC. The encoded protein is CASSQTLGSIRVF.

The V call is TRBV15, the J call TRBJ1-1, with D perhaps matching TRBD1 (6 bases). This CDR3 is built from 16 residues. V lost 1 base to trimming and J lost 1 base, with 13 bases between them. CDR1 is LNHNV and CDR2 is YYDKDF in the germline V gene (reference sequence). The CDR3 loop is CATSRGAGAPNTEAFF. CDR3 nucleotides: TGTGCCACCAGCAGAGGGGCGGGGGCCCCGAACACTGAAGCTTTCTTT.